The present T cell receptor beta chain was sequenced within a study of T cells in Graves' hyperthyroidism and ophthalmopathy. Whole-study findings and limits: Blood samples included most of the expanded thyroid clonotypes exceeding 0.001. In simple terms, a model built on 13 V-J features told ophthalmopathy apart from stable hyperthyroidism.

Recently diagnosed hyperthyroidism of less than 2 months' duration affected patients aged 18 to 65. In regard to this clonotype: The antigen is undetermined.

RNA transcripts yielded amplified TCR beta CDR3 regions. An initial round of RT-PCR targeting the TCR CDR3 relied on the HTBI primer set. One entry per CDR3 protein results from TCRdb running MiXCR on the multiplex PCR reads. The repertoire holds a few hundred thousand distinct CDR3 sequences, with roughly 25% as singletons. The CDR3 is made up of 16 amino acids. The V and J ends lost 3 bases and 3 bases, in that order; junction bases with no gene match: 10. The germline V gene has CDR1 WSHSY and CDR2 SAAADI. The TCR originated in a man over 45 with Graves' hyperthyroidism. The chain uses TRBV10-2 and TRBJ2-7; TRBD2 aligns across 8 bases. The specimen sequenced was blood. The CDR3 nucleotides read TGCGCCAGCAGTGATCGGACTAGCCTCCTTTACTACGAGCAGTACTTC. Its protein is CASSDRTSLLYYEQYF.